A selection of T cell receptor beta chains follows, all from one sample in a study of OX40 agonist ivuxolimab in advanced cancers. Repertoires were generated with immunoSEQ multiplex PCR, while TCRdb's copy carries only in-frame clones and drops some. Among around 140,000 clones, about nine tenths were seen once, and the ten largest hold about 1%. Sequenced material: CD4+ or CD8+ T cells sorted from blood, taken in a trial of the OX40 agonist ivuxolimab. Receptors originate from an adult with an advanced solid tumor such as melanoma, head and neck, liver or kidney cancer. Both conserved end residues are part of each CDR3. A D gene is named only where the DNA matches it firmly. A row's size may be missing; if present it is once, few, many or a size class.

d_call | j_call | v_call | clone_size | cdr3_nt | cdr3_aa
TRBD2 | TRBJ2-7 | TRBV28 | . | TGTGCCAGCAGTTTTTCTCGCGGGAGGGCCCAACGAAACGAGCAGTACTTC | CASSFSRGRAQRNEQYF
. | TRBJ1-2 | TRBV5-6 | . | TGTGCCAGCAGCTTGGGCCTTAGGACCTATGGCTACACCTTC | CASSLGLRTYGYTF
TRBD1 | TRBJ1-4 | TRBV11-3 | . | TGTGCCAGCAGCTCTCCGGGACAGGGGGCGCGGAATGAAAAACTGTTTTTT | CASSSPGQGARNEKLFF
. | TRBJ1-3 | TRBV11-2 | . | TGTGCCAGCAGCTTAGATCGTGGAAACACCATATATTTT | CASSLDRGNTIYF
TRBD1 | TRBJ1-1 | TRBV19 | . | TGTGCCAGTAGTCGTGACAGGGGGCAGAACACTGAAGCTTTCTTT | CASSRDRGQNTEAFF
TRBD2 | TRBJ2-1 | TRBV7-3 | once | TGTGCCAGCAGCTTAAGGACTAGCGGGACCTACAATGAGCAGTTCTTC | CASSLRTSGTYNEQFF
. | TRBJ2-2 | TRBV11-2 | . | TGTGCCAGTATACAGGGTGGGGTTGAGGCCGGGGAGCTGTTTTTT | CASIQGGVEAGELFF
. | TRBJ1-3 | TRBV6-1 | once | TGTGCCAGCAGTGAACTCCGCTCCTCTGGAAACACCATATATTTT | CASSELRSSGNTIYF
. | TRBJ2-7 | TRBV28 | . | TGTGCCAGCAGTTTAAGAGGGAGCGAGCAGTACTTC | CASSLRGSEQYF
. | TRBJ1-1 | TRBV5-1 | . | TGCGCCAGCAGGGACGGGGCCTTACAACAGGCTTTCTTT | CASRDGALQQAFF
. | TRBJ1-4 | TRBV19 | few | TGTGCCAGTAGTATAATTGTGTCAACTAATGAAAAACTGTTTTTT | CASSIIVSTNEKLFF
. | TRBJ2-7 | TRBV19 | . | TGTGCCAGCGGCCCCGACAGAAACGAGCAGTACTTC | CASGPDRNEQYF
. | TRBJ2-1 | TRBV7-3 | . | TGTGCCAGCAGCCTCTCCTCAAACTACAATGAGCAGTTCTTC | CASSLSSNYNEQFF
. | TRBJ2-5 | TRBV6-6 | . | TGTGCCAGCAGTTACCGAGGACACCCACAAGAGACCCAGTACTTC | CASSYRGHPQETQYF
TRBD1 | TRBJ2-2 | TRBV28 | . | TGTGCCAGCAGTCCGGGACAGGGAAACACCGGGGAGCTGTTTTTT | CASSPGQGNTGELFF
. | TRBJ2-3 | TRBV27 | . | TGTGCCAGCAGTTTAAGAGATACGCAGTATTTT | CASSLRDTQYF
TRBD2 | TRBJ2-5 | TRBV7-2 | . | TGTGCCAGCAGCCTCCCTCCGGGAGGGACCCAAGAGACCCAGTACTTC | CASSLPPGGTQETQYF
TRBD1 | TRBJ2-2 | TRBV7-3 | few | TGTGCCAGCAGCGTTCCGGGACAGGGGTCAACTCCGAACACCGGGGAGCTGTTTTTT | CASSVPGQGSTPNTGELFF
TRBD1 | TRBJ1-3 | TRBV7-9 | . | TGTGCCAGCAGCTCGACGGACAGGGTAGGAAACACCATATATTTT | CASSSTDRVGNTIYF
TRBD2 | TRBJ2-3 | TRBV2 | . | TGTGCCAGCATGGGCCTAAGCGGGAGCCGCACAGATACGCAGTATTTT | CASMGLSGSRTDTQYF
. | TRBJ2-1 | TRBV10-1 | once | TGCGCCAGCAGCGGAACGGGGCACTCCTACAATGAGCAGTTCTTC | CASSGTGHSYNEQFF
TRBD1 | TRBJ2-5 | TRBV19 | few | TGTGCCAGTAGTCCAGGACAGGGGGCAAGGGAGACCCAGTACTTC | CASSPGQGARETQYF
. | TRBJ2-3 | TRBV5-8 | . | TGTGCCAGCAGCCTTAGCACAGATACGCAGTATTTT | CASSLSTDTQYF
. | TRBJ2-7 | TRBV6-6 | . | TGTGCCAGCAGTTACTACAGCGACGAGCAGTACTTC | CASSYYSDEQYF
TRBD2 | TRBJ2-5 | TRBV4-3 | . | TGCGCCAGCAGCCAAGCCTCCGGGACTAGTCCTAGCTCATGGGGAGAGACCCAGTACTTC | CASSQASGTSPSSWGETQYF
TRBD2 | TRBJ2-7 | TRBV7-2 | once | TGTGCCAGCAGCCAACTAGCGGGGACCTACGAGCAGTACTTC | CASSQLAGTYEQYF
TRBD1 | TRBJ2-1 | TRBV27 | . | TGTGCCAGCAGTTCTGCCGGGACAGGGATAGGTGAGCAGTTCTTC | CASSSAGTGIGEQFF